These 25 T cell receptor beta chains originate from one sample sequenced in a study of T cells after yellow fever vaccination. MiXCR was run by TCRdb on the 5' RACE reads, yielding one entry per CDR3 protein. The sample has 600,000 to 750,000 distinct CDR3 sequences, 9% to 15% seen once. This specimen consisted of PBMCs, obtained on the day of the yellow fever booster vaccination. Receptors were obtained from a man aged 25-40 years who received the YFV17D yellow fever vaccine.

Many counts were recorded for this clonotype. The chain carries TRBV12-3 or TRBV12-4 and TRBJ2-3; TRBD2 matches at 7 bases. The J segment lost 1 base and the V segment lost 7 bases, leaving 5 bases of the junction unmatched. The CDR3 contains 14 residues. CDR3 region: CASILADGTDTQYF. The CDR3 DNA follows: TGTGCCAGCATTCTAGCGGATGGCACAGATACGCAGTATTTT.

As for this clonotype: At one end, the junction sequence differs from germline, possibly due to a read error. The rearrangement uses TRBV5-1 and TRBJ2-7; 7 nucleotides agree with TRBD2. Germline loops: CDR1 SGHRS, CDR2 YFSETQ. The CDR3 runs to 15 residues. The CDR3 nucleotides read TGCGCCAGCAGCTTGGAGACGGGAGGTGTCTACGAGCTGTACTTC. The encoded protein is CASSLETGGVYELYF.

This clonotype was seen more than once but under ten times. The chain recombines TRBV7-8 with TRBJ2-7; unclear D gene. Trimming removed 3 bases at V and 6 bases at J, with 15 bases between. Germline V CDR1 and CDR2: SGHVS, FQNEAQ. The CDR3 totals 14 residues. The CDR3: CASSFGGTSREQYF. The CDR3 DNA is TGTGCCAGCAGCTTTGGTGGCACCTCGCGCGAGCAGTACTTC.

This clonotype was counted between two and nine times. The J gene is TRBJ2-7, the V gene TRBV5-6; TRBD2 might be the D (5 bases). The CDR3 runs to 16 residues. Germline V lookup: CDR1 SGHDT, CDR2 YYEEEE. Trimming cost V 0 bases and J 2 bases, with 15 bases left between them. For the CDR3, the DNA is TGTGCCAGCAGCTTGGCCAACCGGGGTAGGACCTACGAGCAGTACTTC. Its translation: CASSLANRGRTYEQYF.

This clonotype showed up just a few times. CDR3 DNA: TGCGCCAGCAGCTTGGTGGGGGATAGCACAGATACGCAGTATTTT. This gives the protein CASSLVGDSTDTQYF. This chain connects TRBV5-1 to TRBJ2-3; D may correspond to TRBD1 or TRBD2 (5 bases each). CDR3 length: 15 amino acids. V was cut by 0 bases and J by 0 bases, with 8 bases left in between. Germline V gene lookup returns CDR1 SGHRS and CDR2 YFSETQ.

The chain uses TRBV6-5 and TRBJ2-7, with 7 nucleotides matching TRBD1. There are 19 residues in the CDR3. After removal of 0 bases from V and 8 bases from J, the junction contained 22 bases not matched to a gene. Germline CDR1 reads MNHEY; CDR2 reads SVGAGI. The CDR3 loop reads CASSYSGVNWGTAAFQQYF. For the CDR3, the DNA is TGTGCCAGCAGTTACTCGGGTGTGAATTGGGGGACAGCCGCCTTTCAGCAGTACTTC.

The chain uses TRBV20-1 and TRBJ2-6; 9 nucleotides agree with TRBD1. The CDR3 runs to 14 residues. Germline CDR1 and CDR2: DFQATT and SNEGSKA (reference sequence). V trimming: 6 bases; J trimming: 5 bases; junction bases outside the gene matches: 5. The chain's CDR3 is CSALQGARANVLTF. DNA for the CDR3: TGCAGTGCCTTACAGGGGGCGAGGGCCAACGTCCTGACTTTC.

The chain combines TRBV7-9 with TRBJ2-7, with D perhaps matching TRBD2 (6 bases). CDR1 and CDR2 (germline): SEHNR, FQNEAQ (reference sequence). CDR3 length: 14 amino acids. The V gene lost 5 bases and the J gene lost 0 bases, with 11 bases spanning the gap. The CDR3 coding sequence is TGTGCCAGCAGCCGAGGAGGGACCTCCTACGAGCAGTACTTC. Its protein is CASSRGGTSYEQYF.

The chain has TRBV10-3 and TRBJ2-5; possibly TRBD2 for D (5 bases). The CDR3 has 13 residues. Germline CDR1 is ENHRY and CDR2 is SYGVKD. Trimming took off 2 bases at V and 3 bases at J, with 7 bases between the two ends. The CDR3 reads CAISERGKETQYF. For the CDR3, the DNA is TGTGCCATCAGTGAGCGGGGTAAAGAGACCCAGTACTTC.

This clonotype was seen more than once but under ten times. V is TRBV7-9 and J is TRBJ2-3; 10 nucleotides line up with TRBD1. This CDR3 comprises 17 residues. V was clipped by 5 bases and J by 0 bases; unmatched bases: 8. Germline-derived CDR1 and CDR2 are SEHNR and FQNEAQ (reference sequence). The CDR3 coding sequence is TGTGCCAGCAGCGTCCGGGACAGGGGAGGAAGCACAGATACGCAGTATTTT. As protein: CASSVRDRGGSTDTQYF.

The chain employs TRBV4-3 and TRBJ2-1; 10 bases fit TRBD2. The CDR3 covers 16 residues. With 2 bases clipped from V and 0 bases from J, the junction kept 1 base outside the gene matches. Per the germline V gene, CDR1 is LGHNA and CDR2 is YSLEER. The CDR3 spells CASSQWTSGSYNEQFF. The DNA for the CDR3 is TGCGCCAGCAGCCAATGGACTAGCGGCTCCTACAATGAGCAGTTCTTC.

The chain has TRBV5-6 and TRBJ2-7; no clear D gene. The V gene lost 4 bases and the J gene lost 2 bases, with 10 bases spanning the gap. The CDR3 is made up of 13 amino acids. Germline CDR1 reads SGHDT; CDR2 reads YYEEEE. The CDR3 nucleotides read TGTGCCAGCAGCATACAGACGCCCTACGAGCAGTACTTC. Translated: CASSIQTPYEQYF. Filled out from reference TRBV5-6 and TRBJ2-7, the complete variable domain reads DAGVTQSPTHLIKTRGQQVTLRCSPKSGHDTVSWYQQALGQGPQFIFQYYEEEERQRGNFPDRFSGHQFPNYSSELNVNALLLGDSALYLCASSIQTPYEQYFGPGTRLTVT.

In this sample, this clonotype turned up many times. The rearrangement links TRBV12-3 or TRBV12-4 to TRBJ1-1; the D is unclear. The length of the CDR3 is 13 residues. V was cut by 3 bases and J by 2 bases, with 7 bases left in between. This CDR3 is CASSFTENTEAFF. CDR3 DNA: TGTGCCAGCAGTTTCACAGAAAACACTGAAGCTTTCTTT.

The chain couples TRBV14 to TRBJ2-1; the D gene could be TRBD1 or TRBD2 (5 bases each). V lost 6 bases and J lost 7, with 19 bases in between. The V gene's germline CDR1 is SGHDN and CDR2 FVKESK. This CDR3 contains 15 residues. CDR3 sequence: CASRIGSGASNEQFF. The CDR3, as DNA: TGTGCCAGCAGAATTGGGAGTGGGGCCTCGAATGAGCAGTTCTTC.

This clonotype appeared a few times. This chain connects TRBV12-3 or TRBV12-4 to TRBJ2-3; D not resolved. The CDR3 length is 14 residues. Trimming removed 2 bases from V and 7 bases from J, with 13 bases in between. CDR3 amino acids: CASSLLGPQNTQYF. The CDR3 bases are TGTGCCAGCAGTTTACTTGGGCCACAAAATACGCAGTATTTT.

This clonotype was seen a handful of times. The chain employs TRBV5-1 and TRBJ2-5; 10 nucleotides line up with TRBD1. Trimming cost V 5 bases and J 6 bases; bases outside gene matches: 10. From germline, CDR1 is SGHRS and CDR2 YFSETQ. The CDR3 spans 15 residues. This CDR3 reads CASSPGTGALQTQYF. Written as DNA, the CDR3 is TGCGCCAGCAGTCCCGGGACAGGGGCTTTACAGACCCAGTACTTC.

This clonotype has just a few counts. The chain uses TRBV5-4 and TRBJ2-5; D not certain. The CDR3 is 13 amino acids. V was clipped by 4 bases and J by 5 bases, with 12 bases between them. The V gene's germline CDR1 is SGHNT and CDR2 YYREEE (reference sequence). The CDR3 loop is CASSTVGLETQYF. CDR3 bases: TGTGCCAGCAGCACCGTAGGGTTGGAGACCCAGTACTTC.

The chain joins TRBV6-1 to TRBJ2-7, with D possibly being TRBD2 (5 bases). The CDR3 has 15 residues. V was clipped by 6 bases and J by 7 bases, with 22 bases between them. CDR1 and CDR2 (germline): MNHNS, SASEGT. CDR3 nucleotide sequence: TGTGCCAGCAGGCGAGGAGCGGCCGGAGGTGGGGAGCAGTACTTC. It specifies CASRRGAAGGGEQYF.

This chain links TRBV5-1 with TRBJ2-1, with TRBD2 identical over 15 bases. CDR3 size: 18 residues. The germline CDR1 and CDR2 sequences are SGHRS and YFSETQ. Trimming at V came to 4 bases and at J to 2 bases, leaving 7 bases not matched to a gene. CDR3 residues: CASSRQGLAGGTYNEQFF. The CDR3 DNA is TGCGCCAGCAGCCGACAGGGACTAGCGGGAGGAACCTACAATGAGCAGTTCTTC.

In this sample, this clonotype turned up many times. CDR3 nucleotide sequence: TGCGCCAGCAGCCCGGGGACAGCAACTAATGAAAAACTGTTTTTT. This sequence encodes CASSPGTATNEKLFF. This chain uses TRBV5-1 with TRBJ1-4, with TRBD1 matching over 7 bases. This CDR3 spans 15 amino acids. Germline V gives CDR1 SGHRS, CDR2 YFSETQ. J gave up 0 bases and V 4 bases, and 3 bases lay outside the gene matches.

This clonotype was recorded at least ten times. The junction does not match germline at one end; this may be a read error. This sequence joins TRBV5-1 and TRBJ2-3; D may be TRBD1 or TRBD2 (5 bases each). CDR1 and CDR2 from the germline V gene are SGHRS and YFSETQ. The CDR3 is 14 residues long. CDR3 DNA sequence: TGTGCCAGCTCACCTCAGGGAGGCACAGATACGCAGTATTTT. This codes for CASSPQGGTDTQYF. Full variable domain (remainder filled in from reference TRBV5-1 and TRBJ2-3): KAGVTQTPRYLIKTRGQQVTLSCSPISGHRSVSWYQQTPGQGLQFLFEYFSETQRNKGNFPGRFSGRQFSNSRSEMNVSTLELGDSALYLCASSPQGGTDTQYFGPGTRLTVL.

The chain carries TRBV7-7 and TRBJ2-2; 9 nucleotides agree with TRBD1. The CDR3 runs 14 residues. Germline loops: CDR1 SSHAT, CDR2 FNYEAQ (reference sequence). The trim removed 10 bases at V and 5 bases at J, leaving 8 bases unmatched. The DNA of the CDR3 is TGTGCCACCGGAGGACAGGGGAGGACCGGGGAGCTGTTTTTT. Translation: CATGGQGRTGELFF.

The rearrangement joins TRBV15 to TRBJ2-1; 8 nucleotides align to TRBD1. Germline V gene data show CDR1 as LNHNV and CDR2 as YYDKDF (reference sequence). The CDR3 is 17 residues long. The V gene end was trimmed by 1 base and the J gene end by 1 base; junction bases not matched to a gene: 6. The DNA for the CDR3 is TGTGCCACCAGCAGAGGTCCGGGACAGGTTTCCTACAATGAGCAGTTCTTC. Translating it yields CATSRGPGQVSYNEQFF.

The chain employs TRBV6-6 and TRBJ2-1, with D hard to call. The V gene lost 5 bases and the J gene lost 9 bases, with 11 bases spanning the gap. Germline V gives CDR1 MNHNY, CDR2 SVGAGI (reference sequence). The CDR3 is 12 amino acids. The CDR3 DNA is TGTGCCAGCAGTGGCTGGGCTGGTGAGCAGTTCTTC. Protein sequence: CASSGWAGEQFF.

A few counts support this clonotype. This sequence joins TRBV21-1 and TRBJ2-4; no DNA check was done on the table's D call, TRBD1. TRBV21-1 is designated a pseudogene. The CDR3 spans 17 residues. The CDR3 DNA reads as TGTGCCAGCAGCTTCCCGGACGCGGGGACAGCCAAAAACATTCAGTACTTC. Amino acid sequence: CASSFPDAGTAKNIQYF.